The 13 T cell receptor beta chains below all came from one sample that was sequenced in a study of T cells in Graves' hyperthyroidism and ophthalmopathy. TCR beta CDR3 sequences were amplified from RNA transcripts. HTBI primers were employed in a first-round RT-PCR of the TCR CDR3. One entry per CDR3 protein results from TCRdb running MiXCR on the multiplex PCR reads. The data contain 500,000 to 650,000 distinct CDR3 sequences, 14% of them singletons. Sample: blood. Receptor source: a woman in her fifties or sixties with Graves' ophthalmopathy.

The sample holds many counts of this clonotype. One junction end disagrees with the germline gene, perhaps due to a read error. DNA of the CDR3: TGTACCAGCAGCGCCGGGACTAGAGGCGTCTACGAGCAGTACTTC. This encodes CTSSAGTRGVYEQYF. This sequence joins TRBV6-1 and TRBJ2-7, with TRBD2 matching 8 bases. CDR1 MNHNS and CDR2 SASEGT come from the germline V gene. CDR3 length: 15 residues.

A word on this clonotype: An end of the junction differs from the germline gene, which may be a read error. This chain joins TRBV2 and TRBJ2-5; 14 nucleotides match TRBD2. CDR3 length: 17 residues. Germline V gene data show CDR1 as SNHLY and CDR2 as FYNNEI. The CDR3 loop reads CASSGPRTSGRSETRYF. CDR3 sequence (DNA): TGTGCCAGCAGTGGGCCCCGGACTAGCGGGAGGTCGGAGACCCGGTACTTC.

The sample holds a few counts of this clonotype. J is TRBJ2-1 and V is TRBV20-1; 11 bases line up with TRBD2. Germline CDR1 is DFQATT and CDR2 is SNEGSKA (reference sequence). There are 19 residues in the CDR3. V lost 6 bases to trimming and J lost 5 bases; unmatched junction nucleotides: 21. DNA of the CDR3: TGCAGTGCCCCGCCCATTTCTAGCGGGAGGCCTAATAGGGACAATGAGCAGTTCTTC. Translated, it gives CSAPPISSGRPNRDNEQFF.

Comments on this clonotype: One junction end does not reproduce the germline sequence, and a read error may be involved. For the CDR3, the DNA is TGTGCCAGCAGCTTAGCGGGACAGGGAACTGAAGCTTCCTTT. Amino acids: CASSLAGQGTEASF. This sequence joins TRBV7-9 and TRBJ1-1; 9 bases line up with TRBD1. Germline V CDR1 and CDR2: SEHNR, FQNEAQ (reference sequence). The CDR3 spans 14 residues.

In this sample, this clonotype turned up many times. This chain uses TRBV27 with TRBJ2-1; D is ambiguous. Germline loops: CDR1 MNHEY, CDR2 SMNVEV (reference sequence). CDR3 length: 14 amino acids. Trimming left V 6 bases short and J 6 bases short, with 15 bases between. The CDR3 is CASRSPQWGNEQFF. The DNA for the CDR3 is TGTGCCAGCAGATCCCCGCAATGGGGCAATGAGCAGTTCTTC.

This clonotype was seen many times. V is TRBV10-3 and J is TRBJ1-1, with unresolved D. In germline, CDR1 is ENHRY, CDR2 SYGVKD. The CDR3 has 13 residues. Trimming took off 3 bases at V and 3 bases at J, with 8 bases between the two ends. The CDR3, as DNA: TGTGCCATCAGTGATACGATGGACACTGAAGCTTTCTTT. Translation gives CAISDTMDTEAFF.

The chain uses TRBV4-2 and TRBJ2-3; D possibly corresponds to TRBD1 (6 bases). Per the germline V gene, CDR1 is LGHNA and CDR2 is YNFKEQ. The CDR3 extends over 17 amino acids. The V end was cut by 6 bases, the J end by 6 bases, with 25 bases between. The CDR3 spells CASSPGPLQGESDTQYF. CDR3 sequence (DNA): TGTGCCAGCAGTCCTGGACCCCTACAGGGAGAGTCTGATACGCAGTATTTT.

In its sample, this clonotype was seen many times. An end of the junction does not agree with germline; a read error may underlie this. This rearrangement joins TRBV5-1 to TRBJ2-5, with 13 nucleotides matching TRBD2. Germline values: CDR1 SGHRS, CDR2 YFSETQ. The CDR3 covers 15 residues. The CDR3 region has the DNA TGTGCCAGCAGCACCGGACTAGCGGGGGAGGAGACCCAGTACTTC. Its translation is CASSTGLAGEETQYF.

Ten or more counts support this clonotype. Here the CDR3 DNA reads TGTGCCAGCACCCGGGCGGGGGCGAGCAATCAGCCCCAGCATTTT. Protein product: CASTRAGASNQPQHF. This rearrangement joins TRBV6-2 or TRBV6-3 to TRBJ1-5, with D possibly matching TRBD1 (6 bases). CDR1 MNHEY and CDR2 SVGEGT come from the germline V gene. Trimming took 7 bases from V and 1 from J, leaving 14 bases between them. The CDR3 sequence is 15 residues long.

This clonotype was seen repeatedly, ten times or more. The chain is built from TRBV28 and TRBJ1-5; D remains ambiguous. Germline assignment: CDR1 MDHEN and CDR2 SYDVKM. This CDR3 contains 13 residues. Between the trimmed V and J ends, which lost 1 base and 5 bases, there was a span of 6 bases. For the CDR3, the DNA is TGTGCCAGCAGTTTATTAGGGTATCAGCCCCAGCATTTT. Translated: CASSLLGYQPQHF.

There are many counts of this clonotype. The V call is TRBV9, the J call TRBJ2-1; D is possibly TRBD1 (5 bases). This CDR3 is 13 amino acids long. The germline V gene encodes CDR1 SGDLS and CDR2 YYNGEE. Trimming took 3 bases from V and 4 from J, leaving 8 bases between them. CDR3 loop: CASSADSYNEQFF. Written as DNA, the CDR3 is TGTGCCAGCAGCGCCGACAGTTACAATGAGCAGTTCTTC.

The rearrangement uses TRBV15 and TRBJ2-7, with 9 bases aligning to TRBD2. The germline V gene has CDR1 LNHNV and CDR2 YYDKDF (reference sequence). The length of the CDR3 is 17 residues. J was trimmed by 1 base and V by 8 bases; bases with no gene match: 15. The CDR3 sequence: CATAFGRREGGSYEQYF. In DNA form, the CDR3 reads TGTGCCACCGCGTTCGGGCGGCGGGAGGGCGGGTCCTACGAGCAGTACTTC.

The V gene is TRBV28, the J gene TRBJ2-7; D not certain. CDR3 size: 14 residues. V was trimmed by 1 base and J by 7 bases, leaving 14 bases between them. Germline V CDR1 and CDR2: MDHEN, SYDVKM. The CDR3 protein is CASSLSASPTEQYF. CDR3 nucleotide sequence: TGTGCCAGCAGTTTATCGGCCAGTCCTACGGAGCAGTACTTC. Looking up the rest from reference TRBV28 and TRBJ2-7 gives the full variable domain: DVKVTQSSRYLVKRTGEKVFLECVQDMDHENMFWYRQDPGLGLRLIYFSYDVKMKEKGDIPEGYSVSREKKERFSLILESASTNQTSMYLCASSLSASPTEQYFGPGTRLTVT.